This entry features one T cell receptor (beta chain) sequence. The sample belongs to a study of blood T cell repertoires in COVID-19. Overall study: Acute and convalescent COVID-19 specimens originated in the United States, Italy and Spain.

V was clipped by 4 bases and J by 7 bases, with 17 bases between them. CDR3 length: 14 amino acids. Germline CDR1 is SQVTM and CDR2 is ANQGSEA. Sequenced by immunoSEQ multiplex PCR; TCRdb stores in-frame clones only, minus some. The sample has 85,000 to 100,000 clones, 90% seen once. Sequenced input: peripheral blood. This receptor was taken from a man aged 55 to 70 with acute or convalescent COVID-19. The chain has TRBV29-1 and TRBJ2-1; maybe TRBD2 (5 bases). The chain's CDR3 is CSVVLSGSWNEQFF. The DNA for the CDR3 is TGCAGCGTTGTATTATCGGGGTCGTGGAATGAGCAGTTCTTC.